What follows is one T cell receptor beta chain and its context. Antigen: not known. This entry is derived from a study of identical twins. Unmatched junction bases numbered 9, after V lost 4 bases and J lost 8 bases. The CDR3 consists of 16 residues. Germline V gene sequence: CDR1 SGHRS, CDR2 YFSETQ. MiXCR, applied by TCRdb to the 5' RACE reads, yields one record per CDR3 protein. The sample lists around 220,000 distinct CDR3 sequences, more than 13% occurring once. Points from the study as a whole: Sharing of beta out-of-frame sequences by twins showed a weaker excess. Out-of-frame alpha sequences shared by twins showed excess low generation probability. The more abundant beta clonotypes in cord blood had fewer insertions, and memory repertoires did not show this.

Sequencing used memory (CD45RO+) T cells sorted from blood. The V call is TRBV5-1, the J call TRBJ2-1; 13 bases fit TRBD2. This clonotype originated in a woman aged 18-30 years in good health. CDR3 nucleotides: TGCGCCAGCAGCCCCGGACTAGCGGGGGACTTGGATGAGCAGTTCTTC. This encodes CASSPGLAGDLDEQFF.